The rows below give T cell receptor beta chains drawn from one sample of a study of T cell responses to AZD1222 COVID-19 vaccine. Some clones are missing from TCRdb's copy, which holds only in-frame ones; the method was immunoSEQ multiplex PCR. The data contain under 200,000 clones, 85% to 95% of them seen just once; the ten biggest clones take up about 4.5%. This specimen consisted of peripheral blood, obtained on day 0 of AZD1222 vaccination. The origin of the receptors is an adult in good health. Each CDR3 is given with its conserved first and last residue. Each record gives: V gene, clone size, J gene, D gene, CDR3 DNA, CDR3 protein. A D gene is named only where the DNA matches it firmly. Where a row states a size, it is once, few, many or the class of an expanded clone; other rows omit it.

V: TRBV2
size: few
J: TRBJ2-7
D: NA
DNA: TGTGCCAGCAGGGGTCCCCTACAGAGCTACGAGCAGTACTTC
CDR3: CASRGPLQSYEQYF

V: TRBV4-1
size: once
J: TRBJ1-4
D: TRBD1
DNA: TGCGCCAGCAGCCAAGAGGACAGGGGAGATGAAAAACTGTTTTTT
CDR3: CASSQEDRGDEKLFF

V: TRBV18
size: NA
J: TRBJ2-3
D: TRBD2
DNA: TGTGCCAGCTCACCGGTAACTAGCGGGGATGGTACGCAGTATTTT
CDR3: CASSPVTSGDGTQYF

V: TRBV7-3
size: NA
J: TRBJ2-1
D: TRBD2
DNA: TGTGCCAGCAGCTCCGCCGGGAGGGGCAATGAGCAGTTCTTC
CDR3: CASSSAGRGNEQFF

V: TRBV3-1/TRBV3-2
size: NA
J: TRBJ2-3
D: NA
DNA: TGTGCCAGCAGCCAGAGGAATCAGATCACAGATACGCAGTATTTT
CDR3: CASSQRNQITDTQYF

V: TRBV5-8
size: NA
J: TRBJ1-1
D: TRBD1
DNA: TGTGCCAGCAGCTTAAAATCCGGACAGGGGAGGCGTTGGGCCACTGAAGCTTTCTTT
CDR3: CASSLKSGQGRRWATEAFF

V: TRBV5-6
size: once
J: TRBJ1-2
D: TRBD1
DNA: TGTGCCAGCAGCTTAGGGACAGGGGGTTCTCAAATAGGCTACACCTTC
CDR3: CASSLGTGGSQIGYTF

V: TRBV7-9
size: NA
J: TRBJ2-7
D: TRBD1
DNA: TGTGCCAGCAGCTTAGGTAACAGGGGGGACGAGCAGTACTTC
CDR3: CASSLGNRGDEQYF

V: TRBV15
size: NA
J: TRBJ2-7
D: NA
DNA: TGTGCCACCAGCAGCGGAGGAAGCTCCTACGAGCAGTACTTC
CDR3: CATSSGGSSYEQYF

V: TRBV5-6
size: NA
J: TRBJ2-1
D: TRBD1
DNA: TGTGCCAGCAGCGGGAACAGGGGGTTCGGGGTGCGGAATGAGCAGTTCTTC
CDR3: CASSGNRGFGVRNEQFF

V: TRBV27
size: NA
J: TRBJ2-1
D: NA
DNA: TGTGCCAGCAGAGGACAGTTAAAAGGCTACAATGAGCAGTTCTTC
CDR3: CASRGQLKGYNEQFF

V: TRBV24-1
size: NA
J: TRBJ1-4
D: NA
DNA: TGTGCCACCAGTGATGCGGGCCCCGGGAGTGAAAAACTGTTTTTT
CDR3: CATSDAGPGSEKLFF

V: TRBV12-3/TRBV12-4
size: once
J: TRBJ1-2
D: NA
DNA: TGTGCCAGCAGCCGGGGCGAGAATGGCTACACCTTC
CDR3: CASSRGENGYTF

V: TRBV12-3/TRBV12-4
size: NA
J: TRBJ1-1
D: NA
DNA: TGTGCCAGCAGTCCCGCTATGAACACTGAAGCTTTCTTT
CDR3: CASSPAMNTEAFF

V: TRBV9
size: NA
J: TRBJ2-7
D: NA
DNA: TGTGCCAGCAGCCGATCAGGAGCGCCTGTGGGCGAGCAGTACTTC
CDR3: CASSRSGAPVGEQYF

V: TRBV9
size: NA
J: TRBJ1-5
D: NA
DNA: TGTGCCAGCAGCGTAGACCCAGGGTCAAATCAGCCCCAGCATTTT
CDR3: CASSVDPGSNQPQHF

V: TRBV5-4
size: NA
J: TRBJ2-7
D: TRBD1
DNA: TGTGCCAGCAGCCGGACAGGGGGCGAGTACGAGCAGTACTTC
CDR3: CASSRTGGEYEQYF

V: TRBV28
size: NA
J: TRBJ1-1
D: NA
DNA: TGTGCCAGCAGCACGTTGAACACTGAAGCTTTCTTT
CDR3: CASSTLNTEAFF

V: TRBV19
size: NA
J: TRBJ1-5
D: NA
DNA: TGTGCCAGTAGCGATACCATTCAGCCCCAGCATTTT
CDR3: CASSDTIQPQHF

V: TRBV7-2
size: NA
J: TRBJ1-5
D: TRBD1
DNA: TGTGCCAGCAGCCGGGACAGGGGTACAGAGCCCCAGCATTTT
CDR3: CASSRDRGTEPQHF

V: TRBV11-3
size: NA
J: TRBJ2-2
D: TRBD2
DNA: TGTGCCAGCAGCCGTAACCTAGCGGAAATACACACCGGGGAGCTGTTTTTT
CDR3: CASSRNLAEIHTGELFF

V: TRBV13
size: once
J: TRBJ2-1
D: TRBD2
DNA: TGTGCCAGCAGCACGGGACTAGCGGGAGCCGGGGGGTACAATGAGCAGTTCTTC
CDR3: CASSTGLAGAGGYNEQFF

V: TRBV4-1
size: NA
J: TRBJ2-7
D: NA
DNA: TGCGCCAGCAGCCCGATTCCCGGGCCCACCTACGAGCAGTACTTC
CDR3: CASSPIPGPTYEQYF

V: TRBV24-1
size: NA
J: TRBJ2-3
D: NA
DNA: TGTGCCACCAGTGATTTACAGGGCAGTGGGACAGATACGCAGTATTTT
CDR3: CATSDLQGSGTDTQYF

V: TRBV6-6
size: NA
J: TRBJ2-3
D: TRBD2
DNA: TGTGCCAGCCGGGAGGTCAGCACAGATACGCAGTATTTT
CDR3: CASREVSTDTQYF

V: TRBV27
size: NA
J: TRBJ2-7
D: TRBD2
DNA: TGTGCCAGCAGCCCAACCGGCCTAGCGGGAGACCACGAGCAGTACTTC
CDR3: CASSPTGLAGDHEQYF

V: TRBV3-1/TRBV3-2
size: once
J: TRBJ1-5
D: NA
DNA: TGTGCCAGCAGCCAAGATTGGCGGGAAGGCTACAATCAGCCCCAGCATTTT
CDR3: CASSQDWREGYNQPQHF

V: TRBV9
size: NA
J: TRBJ2-7
D: NA
DNA: TGTGCCAGCAGCGCCACAGGGTTGGCCTACGAGCAGTACTTC
CDR3: CASSATGLAYEQYF

V: TRBV6-5
size: NA
J: TRBJ1-5
D: TRBD1
DNA: TGTGCCAGCAGGCCCGACAGGGCTCAGCCCCAGCATTTT
CDR3: CASRPDRAQPQHF

V: TRBV7-2
size: NA
J: TRBJ1-3
D: NA
DNA: TGTGCCAGCAGCTATACCGCCAGGTCTGGAAACACCATATATTTT
CDR3: CASSYTARSGNTIYF

V: TRBV2
size: NA
J: TRBJ1-3
D: NA
DNA: TGTGCCAGCATTAAAAGGGGCCTCTCTGGAAACACCATATATTTT
CDR3: CASIKRGLSGNTIYF

V: TRBV28
size: once
J: TRBJ2-5
D: TRBD1
DNA: TGTGCCAGCAGTCCGGACCCGACAGGGGGCGTTGAAGAGACCCAGTACTTC
CDR3: CASSPDPTGGVEETQYF

V: TRBV6-4
size: NA
J: TRBJ1-2
D: NA
DNA: TGTGCCAGCAGTGACTCGGGGAGAGGCTACACCTTC
CDR3: CASSDSGRGYTF

V: TRBV7-6
size: NA
J: TRBJ1-4
D: NA
DNA: TGTGCCAGCAGAACCGGGCCGACCCACGAAAAACTGTTTTTT
CDR3: CASRTGPTHEKLFF

V: TRBV5-4
size: NA
J: TRBJ2-1
D: TRBD1
DNA: TGTGCCAGCAGCTTGGGGACAGGGGACAATGAGCAGTTCTTC
CDR3: CASSLGTGDNEQFF

V: TRBV7-9
size: NA
J: TRBJ1-2
D: TRBD1
DNA: TGTGCCAGCAGCCCGGGACAGGGTTTTGGCTACACCTTC
CDR3: CASSPGQGFGYTF

V: TRBV3-1/TRBV3-2
size: NA
J: TRBJ1-6
D: TRBD1
DNA: TGTGCCAGCAGCCCAGGGGGCCCCAATTCACCCCTCCACTTT
CDR3: CASSPGGPNSPLHF

V: TRBV27
size: many
J: TRBJ2-1
D: TRBD2
DNA: TGTGCCAGCAGTTTCTCGCTAGCGGGAGTAAATGAGCAGTTCTTC
CDR3: CASSFSLAGVNEQFF

V: TRBV24-1
size: NA
J: TRBJ2-2
D: TRBD1
DNA: TGTGCCACCAGTGCCCTTGGACAGGGGGGCACCGGGGAGCTGTTTTTT
CDR3: CATSALGQGGTGELFF

V: TRBV7-9
size: once
J: TRBJ2-1
D: TRBD2
DNA: TGTGCCAGCACACAGCGGGGGTCCGACAATGAGCAGTTCTTC
CDR3: CASTQRGSDNEQFF

V: TRBV7-2
size: NA
J: TRBJ1-1
D: NA
DNA: TGTGCCAGCAGCCGCAGGGAGGGCACTGAAGCTTTCTTT
CDR3: CASSRREGTEAFF

V: TRBV6-1
size: NA
J: TRBJ2-7
D: TRBD2
DNA: TGTGCCAGCAGTGACCTAGCGGGAGGGCTGGGGGTCTACGAGCAGTACTTC
CDR3: CASSDLAGGLGVYEQYF

V: TRBV9
size: NA
J: TRBJ1-1
D: NA
DNA: TGTGCCAGCATCCCGCCGGGGGATGAGGACACTGAAGCTTTCTTT
CDR3: CASIPPGDEDTEAFF

V: TRBV25-1
size: NA
J: TRBJ1-1
D: TRBD1
DNA: TGTGCCAGTAAGGGGGCCCCAACGGGAAGCACTGAAGCTTTCTTT
CDR3: CASKGAPTGSTEAFF

V: TRBV6-5
size: once
J: TRBJ1-2
D: TRBD1
DNA: TGTGCCTCCCTGGGACAGGGCTATGGCTACACCTTC
CDR3: CASLGQGYGYTF

V: TRBV4-2
size: NA
J: TRBJ1-5
D: NA
DNA: TGTGCCAGCAGCCAAGAGGGAAATCCCAATCAGCCCCAGCATTTT
CDR3: CASSQEGNPNQPQHF

V: TRBV28
size: few
J: TRBJ1-4
D: NA
DNA: TGTGCCAGCAGTCAAGGGACGGGCCGTATGGAAAAACTGTTTTTT
CDR3: CASSQGTGRMEKLFF

V: TRBV11-3
size: NA
J: TRBJ2-1
D: NA
DNA: TGTGCCAGCAGCCCCCCCAGGACCTCGCTCGCCTACAATGAGCAGTTCTTC
CDR3: CASSPPRTSLAYNEQFF

V: TRBV18
size: NA
J: TRBJ1-2
D: NA
DNA: TGTGCCAGCTTCGGCCGGTGGCAGGGAGGCGATGGCTACACCTTC
CDR3: CASFGRWQGGDGYTF

V: TRBV4-1
size: NA
J: TRBJ1-4
D: TRBD1
DNA: TGCGCCAGCAGCCCCCGGGACAGGTCTGAAAAACTGTTTTTT
CDR3: CASSPRDRSEKLFF